A selection of T cell receptor beta chains follows, all from one sample in a study of cytomegalovirus exposure and HLA in healthy donors. The assay was immunoSEQ multiplex PCR, and TCRdb's table has in-frame clones only and misses some. The table records more than 150,000 clones, roughly 80% of them present only once. The material sequenced was PBMCs. Receptors were obtained from a woman aged 18-29 years in good health and CMV-seronegative. The CDR3 runs from the conserved cysteine through the conserved F or W. A D gene is named only where the DNA matches it firmly. Size tells how often a clone was seen (once, few, many) or the class of an expanded clone, and some rows leave it out.

TRBV5-5	TRBJ2-2	once	.	TGTGCCAGCAGCTTGTACAAGTTGAACACCGGGGAGCTGTTTTTT	CASSLYKLNTGELFF
TRBV2	TRBJ1-1	.	.	TGTGCCAGCCGACACTCAGTGAGAGTTGAAGCTTTCTTT	CASRHSVRVEAFF
TRBV19	TRBJ1-4	.	.	TGTGCCAGTAGTATTCATCAGGTTTCAACTAATGAAAAACTGTTTTTT	CASSIHQVSTNEKLFF
TRBV4-2	TRBJ1-6	.	TRBD1	TGTGCCAGCCGACCTCCGGACAGGTTCAATTCACCCCTCCACTTT	CASRPPDRFNSPLHF
TRBV18	TRBJ2-5	once	.	TGTGCCAGCTCCACAGCCCAGGGGGAGACCCAGTACTTC	CASSTAQGETQYF
TRBV10-3	TRBJ2-7	.	TRBD2	TGTGCCATCAGGGGACTAGCGGGAGGTTCCTACGAGCAGTACTTC	CAIRGLAGGSYEQYF
TRBV7-6	TRBJ1-5	once	.	TGTGCCAGCAGCTTAGGGTATTACGGGCCCCAGCATTTT	CASSLGYYGPQHF
TRBV7-2	TRBJ1-1	.	.	TGTGCCAGCAGCCTAATACAGAAATCGATGAACACTGAAGCTTTCTTT	CASSLIQKSMNTEAFF
TRBV7-9	TRBJ2-7	.	TRBD2	TGTGCCAGCAGCCAAAGGCGGGGGTACGAGCAGTACTTC	CASSQRRGYEQYF
TRBV29-1	TRBJ1-5	.	.	TGCAGCGTTGCTTTACAGATAAATCAGCCCCAGCATTTT	CSVALQINQPQHF
TRBV6-5	TRBJ2-7	.	.	TGTGCCAGCAGTTACGGTAGCGGTCTGGAGGGCGAGCAGTACTTC	CASSYGSGLEGEQYF
TRBV10-2	TRBJ1-5	.	.	TGCGCCAGCAGTGATCGGGAAGTCCGACAGCCCCAGCATTTT	CASSDREVRQPQHF
TRBV11-3	TRBJ2-2	.	.	TGTGCCAGCAGCCGTACCGGGGAGCTGTTTTTT	CASSRTGELFF
TRBV6-5	TRBJ2-5	once	TRBD2	TGTGCCAGCAGGGGGGGGGTGACCCAGTACTTC	CASRGGVTQYF
TRBV5-1	TRBJ2-7	.	TRBD1	TGCGCCAGCAGCCCCGAGGACAGGAGCGAGCAGTACTTC	CASSPEDRSEQYF
TRBV5-1	TRBJ2-1	.	.	TGCGCCAGCAGCTTGGGGCATATAACGGGCAATGAGCAGTTCTTC	CASSLGHITGNEQFF
TRBV9	TRBJ2-1	once	.	TGTGCCAGCAGCGTACTAGCGTCGGACAATGAGCAGTTCTTC	CASSVLASDNEQFF
TRBV5-1	TRBJ2-5	once	.	TGCGCCAGCAGTTCTCGAGGGGGGGGAGAGACCCAGTACTTC	CASSSRGGGETQYF
TRBV6-5	TRBJ2-1	few	TRBD2	TGTGCCTCCAGTAGGCGGGAGAGTTACAATGAGCAGTTCTTC	CASSRRESYNEQFF
TRBV11-1	TRBJ2-7	.	.	TGTGCCAGCAGCCCCGGTATAAGCTCCTACGAGCAGTACTTC	CASSPGISSYEQYF
TRBV7-2	TRBJ1-5	.	.	TGTGCCAGCAGCTTAGAACAATTCAATCAGCCCCAGCATTTT	CASSLEQFNQPQHF
TRBV15	TRBJ2-7	.	.	TGTGCCACCAGCAGTCAGGGCTTCGGGGGCGAGCAGTACTTC	CATSSQGFGGEQYF
TRBV2	TRBJ1-1	.	TRBD1	TGTGCCAGCTTGGGACAGGTTGAAGCTTTCTTT	CASLGQVEAFF
TRBV6-1	TRBJ2-7	once	.	TGTGCCAGCAGTGATCGGGGGAACGAGCAGTACTTC	CASSDRGNEQYF
TRBV27	TRBJ2-5	.	TRBD1	TGTGCCAGCAGCCCCGGGACAGGGCCTCTGGAGCAGTACTTC	CASSPGTGPLEQYF
TRBV30	TRBJ1-5	few	TRBD1	TGTGCCTGGACCACAGGGGGGGCCGGGTATAGCAATCAGCCCCAGCATTTT	CAWTTGGAGYSNQPQHF
TRBV27	TRBJ2-7	.	.	TGTGCCAGCAGTTTACAAGGACACCGGGTCTACGAGCAGTACTTC	CASSLQGHRVYEQYF
TRBV6-6	TRBJ2-5	.	.	TGTGCCAGCAGTTACTCTGGACGGCCGGGGGAGACCCAGTACTTC	CASSYSGRPGETQYF
TRBV29-1	TRBJ2-6	.	.	TGCAGCGTTCGACCCGAGACAGCTGGGGCCAACGTCCTGACTTTC	CSVRPETAGANVLTF
TRBV11-3	TRBJ2-5	.	.	TGTGCCAGCAGTCGGGGGCAAGAGACCCAGTACTTC	CASSRGQETQYF
TRBV10-2	TRBJ1-3	.	TRBD1	TGCGCCAGCAGCCCCGGGACAGGTTCTGGAAACACCATATATTTT	CASSPGTGSGNTIYF
TRBV6-1	TRBJ1-6	.	TRBD1	TGTGCCAGCAGTGAGACAGGGGGCTATCCATATAATTCACCCCTCCACTTT	CASSETGGYPYNSPLHF
TRBV25-1	TRBJ2-1	few	TRBD2	TGTGCCAGCGATCTAGCGGGAGGGCCTAATGAGCAGTTCTTC	CASDLAGGPNEQFF
TRBV30	TRBJ2-7	once	TRBD2	TGTGCCTGGAGCACCCCTCCGGGACTAGCGGTCACCTACGAGCAGTACTTC	CAWSTPPGLAVTYEQYF
TRBV5-1	TRBJ2-3	.	.	TGCGCCAGCAGCTTGGCCGGGGGAGGCACAGATACGCAGTATTTT	CASSLAGGGTDTQYF
TRBV5-1	TRBJ1-5	.	TRBD1	TGCGCCAGCAGCTTGGAGGGACAGGGGGGCCAGCCCCAGCATTTT	CASSLEGQGGQPQHF
TRBV19	TRBJ2-3	.	.	TGTGCCAGTAGTTCTAGTTCAGATACGCAGTATTTT	CASSSSSDTQYF
TRBV6-4	TRBJ2-3	.	TRBD2	TGTGCCAGCACCCCAACTAGCGGGGGGGGCACAGATACGCAGTATTTT	CASTPTSGGGTDTQYF
TRBV12-5	TRBJ1-3	.	.	TGTGCCGCAACGGACAGTTCTTTAAACACCATATATTTT	CAATDSSLNTIYF
TRBV27	TRBJ1-5	few	.	TGTGCCAGCAGTTTCCCGGGTCAGCCCCAGCATTTT	CASSFPGQPQHF
TRBV2	TRBJ2-3	.	TRBD2	TGTGCCAGCAGCGGGGGGTTAGCGGCCTCGGTTCTAGATACGCAGTATTTT	CASSGGLAASVLDTQYF
TRBV29-1	TRBJ2-5	once	TRBD2	TGCAGCGTCCCGGGACTAGCGGGGTGGCAAGAGACCCAGTACTTC	CSVPGLAGWQETQYF
TRBV6-5	TRBJ2-7	.	.	TGTGCCAGCAGTTACTTGTTGGGGCCGAGTGAGCAGTACTTC	CASSYLLGPSEQYF
TRBV5-4	TRBJ2-7	.	.	TGTGCCAGCAGCGACTTCGACAGGCTGGGCGAGCAGTACTTC	CASSDFDRLGEQYF
TRBV13	TRBJ1-1	.	TRBD1	TGTGCCAGCAGCCATGGGACAGGGGGTCAATGGACTGAAGCTTTCTTT	CASSHGTGGQWTEAFF